This TCR beta chain emerged from a study of molecular identifiers for immune sequencing clone quantification. This CDR3 has 18 residues. V was pared by 3 bases and J by 4 bases, with 12 bases of the junction left unmatched. CDR1 is LGHDT and CDR2 is YNNKEL in the germline V gene (reference sequence). A word on this clonotype: Its antigen is undetermined.

Study-wide results and limits: Clones above 20 RNA copies contained over 97% of effector molecules and under 1% of naive molecules.

It was with previously described methods and listed TCR primers that bulk TCR libraries were made. TCRdb redid the calling of the PCR reads with MiXCR, one entry per CDR3 protein. Among about 630,000 distinct CDR3 sequences listed, 25% were seen once. Sequenced material: naive CD8+ T cells from blood, with Jurkat cell RNA spiked in. Described subset: FACS-sorted CD8+CD4-CCR7+CD45RA+ naive T cells. The chain combines TRBV3-1 with TRBJ1-6; TRBD1 matches 7 bases. This receptor was identified in a human donor in good health. Some libraries in this study had Jurkat cell RNA spiked in. CDR3: CASSHPPDRVSYNSPLHF. CDR3 DNA sequence: TGTGCCAGCAGCCATCCCCCTGACAGGGTTTCGTATAATTCACCCCTCCACTTT.